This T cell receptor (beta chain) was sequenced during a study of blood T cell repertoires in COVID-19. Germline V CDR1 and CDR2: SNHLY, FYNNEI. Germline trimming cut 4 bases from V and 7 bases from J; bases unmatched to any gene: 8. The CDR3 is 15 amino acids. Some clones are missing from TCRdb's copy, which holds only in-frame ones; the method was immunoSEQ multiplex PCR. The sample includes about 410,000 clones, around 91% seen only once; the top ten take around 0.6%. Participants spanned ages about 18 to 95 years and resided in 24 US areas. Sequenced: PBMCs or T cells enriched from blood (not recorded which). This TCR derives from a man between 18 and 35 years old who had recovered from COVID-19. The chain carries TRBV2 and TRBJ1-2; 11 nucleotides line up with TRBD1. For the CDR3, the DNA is TGTGCCAGCAGTGCCTGGACAGGGGGCGCTTCTGGCTACACCTTC. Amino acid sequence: CASSAWTGGASGYTF.